This T cell receptor (beta chain) appears in the sequencing data of a study of blood T cell repertoires in COVID-19. Study details: Specimens from acute and convalescent COVID-19 originated in the United States, Italy and Spain.

Per the authors' pipeline: Researchers report that nucleated cell counts were estimated from reference gene primer amplification. TCRdb's table, derived via immunoSEQ multiplex PCR, lists solely in-frame clones and lacks some. The V and J calls and clone size were taken over from that table, and D and trimming were inferred from the DNA. Counted here are 150,000 to 200,000 clones, roughly 79% occurring once; the ten biggest clones make up around 16%. Trimming cost V 6 bases and J 5 bases; bases outside gene matches: 2. The CDR3 runs 13 residues. V and J are TRBV12-3 or TRBV12-4 and TRBJ1-5; TRBD1 agrees at 9 bases. Specimen: peripheral blood. This TCR was sampled from a man aged 60 to 69 with active or convalescent COVID-19. In DNA, the CDR3 is TGTGCCAGCAGGGACAGGGGAGATCAGCCCCAGCATTTT. Protein sequence: CASRDRGDQPQHF.